This T cell receptor beta chain appears in the sequencing data of a study of blood T cells in healthy people across ages. Through a sample-barcoded 5' primer and a J-beta primer mix, a second PCR was run for roughly 7 to 12 cycles. A single record per CDR3 protein comes from TCRdb applying MiXCR to the 5' RACE reads. Of just over 1 million distinct CDR3 sequences listed, under 45% are singletons. This clonotype was recorded at least ten times. Germline V gives CDR1 SQVTM, CDR2 ANQGSEA. V shed 5 bases and J shed 2 bases, with 10 bases lying between them. This CDR3 has 12 residues. The material sequenced was blood. This sequence originates from a woman aged 60 to 75 in good health. The rearrangement joins TRBV29-1 to TRBJ2-7; perhaps TRBD1 as D (6 bases). The chain's CDR3 is CSVRNRAYEQYF. The CDR3, as DNA: TGCAGCGTTCGGAACAGGGCCTACGAGCAGTACTTC.